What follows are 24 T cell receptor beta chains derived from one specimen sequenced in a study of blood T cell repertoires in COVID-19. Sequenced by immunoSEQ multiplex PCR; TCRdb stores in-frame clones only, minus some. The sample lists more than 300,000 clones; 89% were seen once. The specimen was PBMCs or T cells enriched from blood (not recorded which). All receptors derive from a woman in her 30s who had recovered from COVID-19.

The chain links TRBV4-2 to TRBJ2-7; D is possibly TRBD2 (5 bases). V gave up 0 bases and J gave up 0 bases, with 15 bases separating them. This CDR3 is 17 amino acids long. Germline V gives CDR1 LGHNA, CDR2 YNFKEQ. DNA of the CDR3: TGTGCCAGCAGCCAAGATACTTATAGCGTGAACTCCTACGAGCAGTACTTC. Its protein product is CASSQDTYSVNSYEQYF.

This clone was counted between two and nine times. CDR3 sequence reads: CASSFRTGDDTNYGYTF. The CDR3 nucleotides are TGTGCCAGCAGTTTCCGGACAGGGGACGATACTAACTATGGCTACACCTTC. V and J are TRBV28 and TRBJ1-2; TRBD1 agrees at 9 bases. Trimming removed 3 bases from V and 0 bases from J; junction bases left unmatched: 8. CDR1 and CDR2 (germline): MDHEN, SYDVKM. CDR3 length: 17 residues.

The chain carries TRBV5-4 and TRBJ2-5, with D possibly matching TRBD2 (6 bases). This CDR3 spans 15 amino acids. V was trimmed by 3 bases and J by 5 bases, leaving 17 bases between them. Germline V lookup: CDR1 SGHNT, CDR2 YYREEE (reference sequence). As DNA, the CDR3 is TGTGCCAGCAGCTCCTCTGGTGGGGGGAGGGAGACCCAGTACTTC. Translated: CASSSSGGGRETQYF.

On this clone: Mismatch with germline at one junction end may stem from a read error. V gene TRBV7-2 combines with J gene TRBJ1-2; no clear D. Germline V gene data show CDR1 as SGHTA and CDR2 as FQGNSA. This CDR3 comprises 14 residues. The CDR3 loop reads CASSLEGPPFGRAF. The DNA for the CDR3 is TGTGCCAGCAGCTTAGAGGGTCCCCCCTTTGGGAGGGCCTTC.

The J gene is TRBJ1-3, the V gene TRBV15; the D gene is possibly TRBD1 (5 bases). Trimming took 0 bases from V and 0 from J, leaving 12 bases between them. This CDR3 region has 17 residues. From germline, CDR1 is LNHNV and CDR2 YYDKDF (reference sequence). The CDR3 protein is CATSRDHDRYSGNTIYF. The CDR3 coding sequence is TGTGCCACCAGCAGAGATCATGACAGATACTCTGGAAACACCATATATTTT.

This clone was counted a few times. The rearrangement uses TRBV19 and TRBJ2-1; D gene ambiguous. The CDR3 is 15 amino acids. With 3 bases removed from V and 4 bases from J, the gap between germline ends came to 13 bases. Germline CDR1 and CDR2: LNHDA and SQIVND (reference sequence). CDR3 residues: CASSMPHTLYNEQFF. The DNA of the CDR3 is TGTGCCAGTAGTATGCCACACACATTATACAATGAGCAGTTCTTC. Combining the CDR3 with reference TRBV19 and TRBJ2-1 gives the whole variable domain DGGITQSPKYLFRKEGQNVTLSCEQNLNHDAMYWYRQDPGQGLRLIYYSQIVNDFQKGDIAEGYSVSREKKESFPLTVTSAQKNPTAFYLCASSMPHTLYNEQFFGPGTRLTVL.

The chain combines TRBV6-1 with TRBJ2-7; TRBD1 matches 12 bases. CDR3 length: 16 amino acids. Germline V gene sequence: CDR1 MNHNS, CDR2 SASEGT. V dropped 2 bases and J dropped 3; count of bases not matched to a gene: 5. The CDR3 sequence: CASSEWGQGASYEQYF. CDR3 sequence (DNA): TGTGCCAGCAGTGAATGGGGACAGGGGGCGAGCTACGAGCAGTACTTC.

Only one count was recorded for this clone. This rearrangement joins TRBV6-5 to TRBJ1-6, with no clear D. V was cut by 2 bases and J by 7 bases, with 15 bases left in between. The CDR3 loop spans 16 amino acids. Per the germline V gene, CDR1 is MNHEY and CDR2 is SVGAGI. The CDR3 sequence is CASSYVGGRENSPLHF. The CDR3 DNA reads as TGTGCCAGCAGTTACGTGGGTGGGAGGGAAAATTCACCCCTCCACTTT.

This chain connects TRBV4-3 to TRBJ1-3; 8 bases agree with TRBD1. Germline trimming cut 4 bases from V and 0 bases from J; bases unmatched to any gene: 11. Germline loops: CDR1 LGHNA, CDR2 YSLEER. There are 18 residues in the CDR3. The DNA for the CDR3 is TGCGCCAGCAGCCCTCATTCCGGGACAGGCTACTCTGGAAACACCATATATTTT. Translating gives CASSPHSGTGYSGNTIYF.

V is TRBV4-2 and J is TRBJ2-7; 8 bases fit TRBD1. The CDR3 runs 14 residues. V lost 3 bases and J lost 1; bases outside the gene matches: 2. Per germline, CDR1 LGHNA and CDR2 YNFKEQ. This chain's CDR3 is CASSHDRGSYEQYF. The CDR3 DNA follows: TGTGCCAGCAGCCACGACAGGGGATCCTACGAGCAGTACTTC.

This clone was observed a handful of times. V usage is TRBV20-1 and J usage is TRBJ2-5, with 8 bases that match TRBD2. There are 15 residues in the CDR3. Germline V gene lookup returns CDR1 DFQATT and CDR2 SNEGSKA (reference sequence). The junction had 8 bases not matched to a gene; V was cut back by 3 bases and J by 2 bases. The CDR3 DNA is TGCAGTGCTAGTAAACCCACTAGCGGACAAGAGACCCAGTACTTC. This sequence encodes CSASKPTSGQETQYF.

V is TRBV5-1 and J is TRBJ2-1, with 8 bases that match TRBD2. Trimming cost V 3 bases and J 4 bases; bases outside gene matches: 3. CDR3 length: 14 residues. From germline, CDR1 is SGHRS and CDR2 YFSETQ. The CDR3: CASSSGLEYNEQFF. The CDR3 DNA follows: TGCGCCAGCAGCTCGGGACTAGAATACAATGAGCAGTTCTTC.

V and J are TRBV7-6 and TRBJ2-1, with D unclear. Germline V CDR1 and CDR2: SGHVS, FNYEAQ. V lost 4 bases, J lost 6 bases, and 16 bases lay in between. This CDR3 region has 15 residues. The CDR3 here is CASSSQDMLGNEQFF. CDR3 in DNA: TGTGCCAGCAGCTCTCAAGACATGTTAGGCAATGAGCAGTTCTTC. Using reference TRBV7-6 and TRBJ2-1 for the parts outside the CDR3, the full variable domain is GAGVSQSPRYKVTKRGQDVALRCDPISGHVSLYWYRQALGQGPEFLTYFNYEAQQDKSGLPNDRFSAERPEGSISTLTIQRTEQRDSAMYRCASSSQDMLGNEQFFGPGTRLTVL.

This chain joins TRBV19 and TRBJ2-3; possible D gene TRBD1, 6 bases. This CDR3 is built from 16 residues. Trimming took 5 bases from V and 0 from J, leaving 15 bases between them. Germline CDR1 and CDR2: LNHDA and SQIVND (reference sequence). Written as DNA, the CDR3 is TGTGCCAGTAGTCAGTGGGGGCAGGTTAGCACAGATACGCAGTATTTT. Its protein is CASSQWGQVSTDTQYF.

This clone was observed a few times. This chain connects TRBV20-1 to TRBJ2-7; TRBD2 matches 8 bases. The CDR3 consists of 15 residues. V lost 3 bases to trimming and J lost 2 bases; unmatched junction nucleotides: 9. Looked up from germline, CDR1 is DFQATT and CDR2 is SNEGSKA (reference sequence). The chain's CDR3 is CSASGAGGLPYEQYF. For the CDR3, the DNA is TGCAGTGCTAGTGGGGCGGGAGGCCTCCCCTACGAGCAGTACTTC.

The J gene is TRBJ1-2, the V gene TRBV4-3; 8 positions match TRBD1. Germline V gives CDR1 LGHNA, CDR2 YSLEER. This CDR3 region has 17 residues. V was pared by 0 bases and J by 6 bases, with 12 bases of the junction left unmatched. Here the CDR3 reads CASSQEFTPWTGNGYTF. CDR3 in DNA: TGCGCCAGCAGCCAAGAATTTACCCCGTGGACAGGGAATGGCTACACCTTC.

The CDR3 nucleotides are TGTGCCAGCAGCGCTAGACAGGGGATGAACACTGAAGCTTTCTTT. Its translation is CASSARQGMNTEAFF. The rearrangement uses TRBV9 and TRBJ1-1, with TRBD1 matching over 8 bases. From germline, CDR1 is SGDLS and CDR2 YYNGEE. J gave up 0 bases and V 3 bases, and 4 bases lay outside the gene matches. CDR3 length: 15 amino acids.

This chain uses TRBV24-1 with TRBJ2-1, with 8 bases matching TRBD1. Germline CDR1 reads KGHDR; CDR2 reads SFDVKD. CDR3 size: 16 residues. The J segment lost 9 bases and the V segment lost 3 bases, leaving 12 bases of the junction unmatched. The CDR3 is CATSDHTGGSGFEQFF. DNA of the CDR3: TGTGCCACCAGTGATCATACAGGGGGATCTGGATTTGAGCAGTTCTTC.

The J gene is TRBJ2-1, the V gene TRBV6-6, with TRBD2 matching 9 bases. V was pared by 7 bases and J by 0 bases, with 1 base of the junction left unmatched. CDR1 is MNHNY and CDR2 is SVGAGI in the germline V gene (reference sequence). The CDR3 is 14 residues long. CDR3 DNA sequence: TGTGCCAGCAATAGCGGGAGCTCCTACAATGAGCAGTTCTTC. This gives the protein CASNSGSSYNEQFF.

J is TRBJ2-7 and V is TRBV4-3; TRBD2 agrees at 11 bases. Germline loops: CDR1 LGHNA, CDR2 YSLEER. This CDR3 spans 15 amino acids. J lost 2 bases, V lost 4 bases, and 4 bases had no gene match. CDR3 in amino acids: CASSPGLAVTYEQYF. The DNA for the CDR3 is TGCGCCAGCAGCCCGGGACTAGCGGTAACCTACGAGCAGTACTTC.

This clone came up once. Here the CDR3 reads CASSLSAGGEAFF. CDR3 nucleotide sequence: TGTGCCAGCAGTTTAAGTGCAGGGGGTGAAGCTTTCTTT. V gene TRBV12-3 or TRBV12-4 combines with J gene TRBJ1-1, with 7 bases aligning to TRBD1. The length of the CDR3 is 13 residues. Losses at the gene ends were 2 bases for V and 7 bases for J; bases not matched to a gene: 4.

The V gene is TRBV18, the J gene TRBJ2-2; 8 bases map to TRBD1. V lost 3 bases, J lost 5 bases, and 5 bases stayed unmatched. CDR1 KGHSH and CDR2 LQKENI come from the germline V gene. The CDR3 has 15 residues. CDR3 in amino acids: CASSPPGGATGELFF. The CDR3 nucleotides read TGTGCCAGCTCACCGCCAGGGGGCGCGACCGGGGAGCTGTTTTTT. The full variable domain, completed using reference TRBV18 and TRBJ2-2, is NAGVMQNPRHLVRRRGQEARLRCSPMKGHSHVYWYRQLPEEGLKFMVYLQKENIIDESGMPKERFSAEFPKEGPSILRIQQVVRGDSAAYFCASSPPGGATGELFFGEGSRLTVL.

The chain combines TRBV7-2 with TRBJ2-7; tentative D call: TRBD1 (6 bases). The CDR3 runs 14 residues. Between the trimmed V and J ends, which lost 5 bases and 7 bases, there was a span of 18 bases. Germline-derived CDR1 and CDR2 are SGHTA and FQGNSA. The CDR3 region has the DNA TGTGCCAGCAGCCTCCGAACAGGGCCCGGAGAGCAGTACTTC. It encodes CASSLRTGPGEQYF.

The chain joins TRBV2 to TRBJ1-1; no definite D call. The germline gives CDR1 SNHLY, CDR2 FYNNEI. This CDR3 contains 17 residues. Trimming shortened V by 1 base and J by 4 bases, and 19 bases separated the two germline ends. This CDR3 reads CASSEVRGRSAVTEAFF. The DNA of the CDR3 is TGTGCCAGCAGTGAAGTAAGAGGGCGGTCGGCGGTCACTGAAGCTTTCTTT.